This T cell receptor (beta chain) was retrieved from a study of blood T cell repertoires in COVID-19. This clone occurred once. Germline values: CDR1 SGHAT, CDR2 FQNNGV. The CDR3 runs to 16 residues. The V end was cut by 5 bases, the J end by 0 bases, with 16 bases between. In the original workflow: Counts of nucleated cells, estimated from reference gene primer amplification, were obtained. Clones were read by immunoSEQ multiplex PCR, and TCRdb kept only the in-frame ones, dropping some. V and J calls and clone size come straight from that table; D and trimming were deduced from the DNA. The sample shows roughly 410,000 clones, about 89% of them seen only once.

Material: peripheral blood. The TCR comes from a woman in her forties with COVID-19, enrolled during active disease. This chain uses TRBV11-2 with TRBJ1-1; no clear D gene. The CDR3 DNA reads TGTGCCAGCAGCCCTACTAGGAGTTTGATGAACACTGAAGCTTTCTTT. It is translated as CASSPTRSLMNTEAFF.